This TCR beta chain is from a study of blood T cell repertoires in COVID-19. Across the study: The United States, Italy and Spain supplied acute and convalescent COVID-19 samples. Sample material is recorded as cDNA or gDNA derived from T cells, B-cell-depleted T cells, or PBMCs.

Authors' data handling: Amplified reference gene primers provided the basis for estimating nucleated cell counts. Clones were sequenced by immunoSEQ multiplex PCR, and TCRdb holds only the in-frame ones, with some missing. The D gene and trimming were derived from the DNA, and the V and J assignments and clone size from that table. The profile shows under 150,000 clones, roughly 76% of them singletons. Germline loops: CDR1 SNHLY, CDR2 FYNNEI. V dropped 4 bases and J dropped 1; count of bases not matched to a gene: 0. This CDR3 region has 14 residues. The clonotype was recovered from an elderly man with acute or convalescent COVID-19. Sequencing was performed on peripheral blood. The chain is built from TRBV2 and TRBJ2-3, with 9 bases lining up with TRBD2. CDR3 nucleotides: TGTGCCAGCAGTGGGACTAGCGGCACAGATACGCAGTATTTT. Translated: CASSGTSGTDTQYF. Full variable domain (missing parts from reference TRBV2 and TRBJ2-3): EPEVTQTPSHQVTQMGQEVILRCVPISNHLYFYWYRQILGQKVEFLVSFYNNEISEKSEIFDDQFSVERPDGSNFTLKIRSTKLEDSAMYFCASSGTSGTDTQYFGPGTRLTVL.